This passage covers 25 T cell receptor beta chains from one sample sequenced in a study of shared clonotypes between healthy human individuals. Sequenced by immunoSEQ multiplex PCR; TCRdb stores in-frame clones only, minus some. Of about 980,000 clones in the sample, 76% are singletons; the top ten hold approximately 1.5%. Input material: memory CD4+ T cells sorted from blood. Regarding subset: CD45RA-negative fraction. The receptor set was obtained from a man aged 18 to 30 in good health.

The CDR3 reads CAWSSPGTTNEKLFF. The DNA of the CDR3 is TGTGCCTGGAGTAGCCCTGGCACAACTAATGAAAAACTGTTTTTT. The genes are TRBV30 and TRBJ1-4; D is ambiguous. V was pared by 2 bases and J by 0 bases, with 10 bases between. The CDR3 runs 15 residues. Germline-derived CDR1 and CDR2 are GTSNPN and SVGIG (reference sequence).

The V and J genes are TRBV28 and TRBJ2-5, with D uncertain. The V end was cut by 2 bases, the J end by 6 bases, with 13 bases between. The CDR3 covers 14 residues. In germline, CDR1 is MDHEN, CDR2 SYDVKM. CDR3 sequence reads: CASSLRAPAKTQYF. The CDR3 DNA reads TGTGCCAGCAGTTTAAGGGCCCCGGCCAAGACCCAGTACTTC.

This chain uses TRBV5-3 with TRBJ1-2; D is ambiguous. TRBV5-3 is noted as an ORF with a role that remains uncertain. V dropped 7 bases and J dropped 7 bases, with 5 bases sitting between them. CDR3 length equals 9 residues. CDR3 nucleotide sequence: TGTGCCAGAGGGTGTGGCTACACCTTC. Translation: CARGCGYTF.

Remarks on this clone: This sample also contains other DNA sequences that code for the same CDR3. V usage is TRBV28 and J usage is TRBJ1-1; D ambiguous. The CDR3 runs 14 residues. From germline, CDR1 is MDHEN and CDR2 SYDVKM. V gave up 6 bases and J gave up 2 bases, with 13 bases separating them. The chain's CDR3 is CASSSTGLNTEAFF. CDR3 in DNA: TGTGCCAGCAGCTCGACGGGTCTTAACACTGAAGCTTTCTTT.

On this clone: The junction departs from germline at one end; a sequencing error may be responsible. The chain uses TRBV29-1 and TRBJ2-1; TRBD2 aligns across 12 bases. The V gene's germline CDR1 is SQVTM and CDR2 ANQGSEA. The CDR3 is 16 amino acids. The CDR3 nucleotides read TGCAGCGTCGAAGGGACTAGCGGGTTCTCCTACAATGAGCAGTTCTTC. Residues: CSVEGTSGFSYNEQFF.

The gene calls are TRBV6-1 and TRBJ1-1; D is uncertain. The CDR3 consists of 13 residues. With 8 bases removed from V and 0 bases from J, the gap between germline ends came to 10 bases. Germline V gene sequence: CDR1 MNHNS, CDR2 SASEGT. CDR3 in amino acids: CASGWSMNTEAFF. The DNA for the CDR3 is TGTGCCAGCGGTTGGTCAATGAACACTGAAGCTTTCTTT.

This sequence joins TRBV5-6 and TRBJ1-2; D call uncertain. CDR1 and CDR2 from the germline V gene are SGHDT and YYEEEE. Trimming left V 4 bases short and J 2 bases short, with 12 bases between. The CDR3 is 14 amino acids. DNA of the CDR3: TGTGCCAGCAGCCCGACCGGGTCAAACTATGGCTACACCTTC. It is translated as CASSPTGSNYGYTF. Complete variable domain (other parts from reference TRBV5-6 and TRBJ1-2): DAGVTQSPTHLIKTRGQQVTLRCSPKSGHDTVSWYQQALGQGPQFIFQYYEEEERQRGNFPDRFSGHQFPNYSSELNVNALLLGDSALYLCASSPTGSNYGYTFGSGTRLTVV.

This chain connects TRBV5-1 to TRBJ1-1, with TRBD1 identical over 10 bases. The CDR3 covers 16 residues. Trimming removed 0 bases from V and 2 bases from J; junction bases left unmatched: 4. The germline gives CDR1 SGHRS, CDR2 YFSETQ. Here the CDR3 reads CASSLGQGAGNTEAFF. Here the CDR3 DNA reads TGCGCCAGCAGCTTGGGACAGGGGGCCGGTAACACTGAAGCTTTCTTT.

CDR3 in DNA: TGTGCCAGCAGCCTCAGTGGTGGGATCTACGAGCAGTACTTC. It codes for CASSLSGGIYEQYF. The chain recombines TRBV14 with TRBJ2-7; no clear D gene. The CDR3 loop spans 14 amino acids. Germline-derived CDR1 and CDR2 are SGHDN and FVKESK. V lost 4 bases and J lost 3, with 13 bases in between.

This chain links TRBV11-2 with TRBJ1-5; no firm D call. Germline values: CDR1 SGHAT, CDR2 FQNNGV. Trimming cost V 0 bases and J 2 bases, with 14 bases left between them. The CDR3 runs to 17 residues. CDR3 sequence reads: CASSLDLPYHRNQPQHF. The CDR3 nucleotides are TGTGCCAGCAGCTTAGATCTCCCTTACCATCGCAATCAGCCCCAGCATTTT.

V and J are TRBV28 and TRBJ1-6; weak D call: TRBD1 (5 bases). Per the germline V gene, CDR1 is MDHEN and CDR2 is SYDVKM. The V end lost 3 bases, the J end lost 9 bases, and 18 bases lay between the germline ends. The CDR3 has 16 amino acids. CDR3 amino acids: CASSFGGGVWGSPLHF. DNA of the CDR3: TGTGCCAGCAGTTTTGGTGGGGGGGTCTGGGGTTCACCCCTCCACTTT.

This chain links TRBV9 with TRBJ2-1; 8 bases are a match to TRBD2. Trimming cost V 2 bases and J 4 bases; bases outside gene matches: 8. CDR1 is SGDLS and CDR2 is YYNGEE in the germline V gene. CDR3 length: 16 amino acids. CDR3 DNA sequence: TGTGCCAGCAGCGTCGGGGGGGCCCCCCTTTACAATGAGCAGTTCTTC. Encoded protein: CASSVGGAPLYNEQFF.

The chain joins TRBV7-9 to TRBJ2-3, with D maybe TRBD1 (5 bases). Germline V gene sequence: CDR1 SEHNR, CDR2 FQNEAQ (reference sequence). The CDR3 loop spans 19 amino acids. The germline V and J ends were trimmed by 0 bases and 4 bases, with 23 bases remaining between them. DNA for the CDR3: TGTGCCAGCAGCTTAGCGCGATTCATACAGGACCTGATCTCAGATACGCAGTATTTT. Encoded protein: CASSLARFIQDLISDTQYF.

The rearrangement joins TRBV6-6 to TRBJ2-7; D might be TRBD2 (5 bases). V lost 2 bases, J lost 6 bases, and 14 bases lay in between. The germline V gene encodes CDR1 MNHNY and CDR2 SVGAGI (reference sequence). The CDR3 consists of 14 residues. The CDR3 DNA follows: TGTGCCAGCAGTTACCCTCCCCGGGATACCGAGCAGTACTTC. Its protein product is CASSYPPRDTEQYF.

V gene TRBV5-4 combines with J gene TRBJ2-5; 9 bases match TRBD1. Germline assignment: CDR1 SGHNT and CDR2 YYREEE (reference sequence). Trimming removed 5 bases from V and 4 bases from J; junction bases left unmatched: 9. There are 15 residues in the CDR3. CDR3: CASSLGQGGGETQYF. For the CDR3, the DNA is TGTGCCAGCAGTCTGGGACAGGGCGGTGGAGAGACCCAGTACTTC.

This chain uses TRBV10-1 with TRBJ1-1; 8 bases fit TRBD1. Germline CDR1 reads WNHNN; CDR2 reads SYGVQD (reference sequence). J lost 3 bases, V lost 4 bases, and 4 bases had no gene match. CDR3 size: 14 residues. CDR3 region: CASSAGGGYTEAFF. Written as DNA, the CDR3 is TGCGCCAGCAGTGCAGGGGGCGGTTACACTGAAGCTTTCTTT.

This chain uses TRBV6-1 with TRBJ2-3, with D unresolved. V shed 1 base and J shed 4 bases, with 12 bases lying between them. The CDR3 loop spans 15 amino acids. The germline CDR1 and CDR2 sequences are MNHNS and SASEGT. CDR3 in amino acids: CASSEGHHLADTQYF. The CDR3 DNA is TGTGCCAGCAGTGAAGGGCACCACTTGGCAGATACGCAGTATTTT.

The chain combines TRBV5-1 with TRBJ2-5, with 8 bases matching TRBD2. The CDR3 is 16 amino acids. Per the germline V gene, CDR1 is SGHRS and CDR2 is YFSETQ. Trimming removed 1 base from V and 4 bases from J; junction bases left unmatched: 9. CDR3 DNA sequence: TGCGCCAGCAGCTTGAATGGACTAGCCCTCACAGAGACCCAGTACTTC. Protein product: CASSLNGLALTETQYF.

The chain has TRBV6-6 and TRBJ2-2, with 10 bases matching TRBD2. V lost 2 bases to trimming and J lost 6 bases; unmatched junction nucleotides: 6. The CDR3 runs to 16 residues. Germline loops: CDR1 MNHNY, CDR2 SVGAGI (reference sequence). Here the CDR3 reads CASSYSGRATAGELFF. The DNA of the CDR3 is TGTGCCAGCAGTTACAGCGGGAGGGCCACCGCCGGGGAGCTGTTTTTT.

The chain carries TRBV5-1 and TRBJ1-2; D gene unclear. Germline CDR1 and CDR2: SGHRS and YFSETQ. The CDR3 extends over 17 amino acids. Trimming removed 0 bases at V and 4 bases at J, with 19 bases between. The CDR3 here is CASSLGALRREGYGYTF. The DNA for the CDR3 is TGCGCCAGCAGCTTGGGAGCTCTGCGTAGGGAAGGCTATGGCTACACCTTC.

The chain employs TRBV5-4 and TRBJ2-1, with D tentatively TRBD1 (6 bases). The germline gives CDR1 SGHNT, CDR2 YYREEE (reference sequence). The CDR3 has 12 residues. V shed 2 bases and J shed 12 bases, with 12 bases lying between them. This CDR3 reads CASSLTGSPQFF. The CDR3, as DNA: TGTGCCAGCAGCTTAACAGGGTCCCCGCAGTTCTTC.

The V gene is TRBV15, the J gene TRBJ1-5, with 7 bases lining up with TRBD1. CDR3 length equals 13 residues. CDR1 and CDR2 (germline): LNHNV, YYDKDF (reference sequence). V was pared by 8 bases and J by 6 bases, with 7 bases of the junction left unmatched. The CDR3 coding sequence is TGTGCCACCGCAGGGGGGGCGGGTCAGCCCCAGCATTTT. It specifies CATAGGAGQPQHF.

The chain carries TRBV5-5 and TRBJ1-6, with 7 positions matching TRBD1. V lost 5 bases and J lost 8; bases outside the gene matches: 7. Germline V gene data show CDR1 as SGHKS and CDR2 as YYEKEE (reference sequence). CDR3 length equals 14 residues. The chain's CDR3 is CASRQGIVDSPLHF. The CDR3 DNA reads TGTGCCAGCAGACAGGGGATCGTGGATTCACCCCTCCACTTT.

This chain connects TRBV7-9 to TRBJ1-2; TRBD1 is a possible D gene (5 bases). The germline CDR1 and CDR2 sequences are SEHNR and FQNEAQ (reference sequence). The germline V and J ends were trimmed by 11 bases and 6 bases, with 19 bases remaining between them. The CDR3 consists of 13 residues. The CDR3 loop is CAGEGRPVDGYTF. For the CDR3, the DNA is TGTGCCGGTGAGGGGAGGCCGGTCGATGGCTACACCTTC.

J is TRBJ2-3 and V is TRBV5-4; 8 nucleotides line up with TRBD2. Looked up from germline, CDR1 is SGHNT and CDR2 is YYREEE (reference sequence). With 4 bases clipped from V and 3 bases from J, the junction kept 7 bases outside the gene matches. The CDR3 is made up of 15 amino acids. DNA for the CDR3: TGTGCCAGCAGCCGAAGCGGGAGTGGTACAGATACGCAGTATTTT. This codes for CASSRSGSGTDTQYF.